This TCR beta chain was identified during a study of cytotoxic CD8 clonotypes in ibrutinib-treated CLL. About the research overall: Responses: some 25 partial, 2 complete; after median roughly 5.5 years, around 15 stayed remitted, around 12 progressed. Study outcomes and limitations: Treatment saw public clonotypes, which were uncommon, either contract or stay stable. Clonality rose at ibrutinib response and fell back toward baseline at progression.

To note about this clone: Its antigen is still unknown.

The data were produced by immunoSEQ multiplex PCR, yet TCRdb's version contains in-frame clones alone and is incomplete. The profile shows 68,000 or so clones, approximately 70% of them singletons. V lost 1 base and J lost 7; bases outside the gene matches: 9. The germline CDR1 and CDR2 sequences are KGHSH and LQKENI. There are 16 residues in the CDR3. The chain has TRBV18 and TRBJ1-3; 8 bases line up with TRBD1. The sequence was obtained from a human donor with chronic lymphocytic leukemia. The source was PBMCs, collected after 12 months of ibrutinib treatment. The CDR3 region is CASSPHPSGGSNTIYF. The CDR3 region has the DNA TGTGCCAGCTCACCACACCCGTCAGGGGGCTCGAACACCATATATTTT.